The following is a T cell receptor beta chain sequence with its context. The data are from a study of control samples from healthy donors and cancer patients. Assay: immunoSEQ multiplex PCR; the TCRdb copy retains only in-frame clones and omits some. This table holds around 120,000 clones, approximately 94% found once. The sample comprised PBMCs. The sequence came from a man aged 50-60 years with head and neck cancer.

CDR3 coding DNA: TGCGCCAGCAGCCAAGGAAGGACTAGCGGAGACACCGGGGAGCTGTTTTTT. Residues: CASSQGRTSGDTGELFF. The genes are TRBV4-3 and TRBJ2-2, with 10 bases identical to TRBD2. J lost 3 bases, V lost 1 base, and 5 bases had no gene match. The CDR3 totals 17 residues. In germline, CDR1 is LGHNA, CDR2 YSLEER.